This T cell receptor (beta chain) was observed in a study of blood T cell repertoires in COVID-19. Across the study: There were acute and convalescent COVID-19 samples, and they came from the United States, Italy and Spain. Nucleic acid was either cDNA or gDNA, and it came from T cells, B-cell-depleted T cells, or PBMCs.

Original processing notes: Amplifying reference gene primers gave estimates of nucleated cell counts. Libraries were prepared by immunoSEQ multiplex PCR; TCRdb keeps only in-frame clonotypes and omits some of them. V, J and clone size reflect that table, while D and trimming were determined from the DNA. The sample holds more than 40,000 clones, 90% seen once. The CDR3 runs 13 residues. Germline V gene sequence: CDR1 GTSNPN, CDR2 SVGIG (reference sequence). With 5 bases removed from V and 1 base from J, the gap between germline ends came to 11 bases. The sequenced sample consisted of peripheral blood. The source is a man between 65 and 80 years old with acute or convalescent COVID-19. The V and J genes are TRBV30 and TRBJ1-1; D might be TRBD1 (5 bases). CDR3 residues: CAWERQPNTEAFF. In nucleotides, the CDR3 is TGTGCCTGGGAGAGACAGCCGAACACTGAAGCTTTCTTT.